The rows below give T cell receptor beta chains drawn from one sample of a study of T cell responses to AZD1222 COVID-19 vaccine. Clones were sequenced by immunoSEQ multiplex PCR, and TCRdb holds only the in-frame ones, with some missing. The sample lists about 100,000 clones; roughly 91% were seen once. The specimen comprised peripheral blood, sampled on day 0 of AZD1222 vaccination. These receptors originate from an adult in good health. Each CDR3 is given with its conserved first and last residue. The D gene is left open where the match is weak. A row's size may be missing; if present it is once, few, many or a size class.

CDR3 DNA: TGCGCCAGCAGCTTGGCCAACCTAGCGACCTCCTACGAGCAGTACTTC
CDR3 protein: CASSLANLATSYEQYF
D gene: NA
clone size: NA
V gene: TRBV5-1
J gene: TRBJ2-7

CDR3 DNA: TGCGCCAGCAGCTTGTCCCTAGCGGGAGAAGGCATTCAGTACTTC
CDR3 protein: CASSLSLAGEGIQYF
D gene: TRBD2
clone size: NA
V gene: TRBV5-1
J gene: TRBJ2-4

CDR3 DNA: TGTGCCAGCAGCCTCCGGGACAGGGTCGAATATGGCTACACCTTC
CDR3 protein: CASSLRDRVEYGYTF
D gene: TRBD1
clone size: few
V gene: TRBV7-9
J gene: TRBJ1-2

CDR3 DNA: TGTGCCATCAGTGAGTCGCGGGCGGGAGAGTCGGGAGAGACCCAGTACTTC
CDR3 protein: CAISESRAGESGETQYF
D gene: TRBD2
clone size: NA
V gene: TRBV10-3
J gene: TRBJ2-5

CDR3 DNA: TGTGCCAGCAGTTACTCTTCACAGTATCCCCCTCTCTTC
CDR3 protein: CASSYSSQYPPLF
D gene: NA
clone size: NA
V gene: TRBV6-6
J gene: TRBJ2-1

CDR3 DNA: TGCAGTGCTTCGCCTCGCAATGAGCAGTTCTTC
CDR3 protein: CSASPRNEQFF
D gene: NA
clone size: NA
V gene: TRBV20-1
J gene: TRBJ2-1

CDR3 DNA: TGTGCCGGACCAGGCACAGGGGCTAACTATGGCTACACCTTC
CDR3 protein: CAGPGTGANYGYTF
D gene: TRBD1
clone size: NA
V gene: TRBV19
J gene: TRBJ1-2

CDR3 DNA: TGTGCCACCAGTGTGGAGGGGGCTAACGGCTACACCTTC
CDR3 protein: CATSVEGANGYTF
D gene: TRBD1
clone size: NA
V gene: TRBV24-1
J gene: TRBJ1-2

CDR3 DNA: TGTGCCAGCAGGCCGACCGGGACTAGCGGGATACCTAACACAGATACGCAGTATTTT
CDR3 protein: CASRPTGTSGIPNTDTQYF
D gene: TRBD2
clone size: NA
V gene: TRBV28
J gene: TRBJ2-3

CDR3 DNA: TGTGCCAGCAGCCGGACAGAACAGGGGTATTCACCCCTCCACTTT
CDR3 protein: CASSRTEQGYSPLHF
D gene: TRBD1
clone size: NA
V gene: TRBV7-9
J gene: TRBJ1-6

CDR3 DNA: TGTGCCAGTAAGGGGACTGGGGGAGAGACCCAGTACTTC
CDR3 protein: CASKGTGGETQYF
D gene: NA
clone size: NA
V gene: TRBV2
J gene: TRBJ2-5

CDR3 DNA: TGCGCCAGCAGCCTGAGGACTAGCGGGAACTTCTACGAGCAGTACTTC
CDR3 protein: CASSLRTSGNFYEQYF
D gene: TRBD2
clone size: NA
V gene: TRBV4-1
J gene: TRBJ2-7

CDR3 DNA: TGTGCCAGTGCGACAGGACGGGCCTACGAGCAGTACTTC
CDR3 protein: CASATGRAYEQYF
D gene: NA
clone size: NA
V gene: TRBV28
J gene: TRBJ2-7

CDR3 DNA: TGTGCCAGCAGCTTAGACGGGAGCTCCTACAATGAGCAGTTCTTC
CDR3 protein: CASSLDGSSYNEQFF
D gene: NA
clone size: NA
V gene: TRBV7-2
J gene: TRBJ2-1

CDR3 DNA: TGTGCCAGCAGTTTACTAGGGGGATATGATCAGCCCCAGCATTTT
CDR3 protein: CASSLLGGYDQPQHF
D gene: NA
clone size: NA
V gene: TRBV2
J gene: TRBJ1-5

CDR3 DNA: TGTGCCAGCGGGAATCAGCCCCAGCATTTT
CDR3 protein: CASGNQPQHF
D gene: NA
clone size: NA
V gene: TRBV27
J gene: TRBJ1-5

CDR3 DNA: TGTGCCAGCAGCCAGAACGGACTAGCTGTATCAGGGGCCAACGTCCTGACTTTC
CDR3 protein: CASSQNGLAVSGANVLTF
D gene: TRBD2
clone size: NA
V gene: TRBV3-1/TRBV3-2
J gene: TRBJ2-6

CDR3 DNA: TGTGCCACCACTACCCCCGGGGAGCAGTACTTC
CDR3 protein: CATTTPGEQYF
D gene: NA
clone size: NA
V gene: TRBV28
J gene: TRBJ2-7

CDR3 DNA: TGTGCCAGCGGCCGGGGCGGGAGAGAAATTGATACGCAGTATTTT
CDR3 protein: CASGRGGREIDTQYF
D gene: TRBD2
clone size: NA
V gene: TRBV6-6
J gene: TRBJ2-3

CDR3 DNA: TGTGCCAGCAGGGCGAAAGGCTACACCTTC
CDR3 protein: CASRAKGYTF
D gene: NA
clone size: NA
V gene: TRBV2
J gene: TRBJ1-2

CDR3 DNA: TGTGCCACCAGCAGAGAACGGGGTAACTATGGCTACACCTTC
CDR3 protein: CATSRERGNYGYTF
D gene: NA
clone size: NA
V gene: TRBV15
J gene: TRBJ1-2

CDR3 DNA: TGTGCCAGTAGTTACACCGGGACAGGATACAATGAGCAGTTCTTC
CDR3 protein: CASSYTGTGYNEQFF
D gene: TRBD1
clone size: NA
V gene: TRBV19
J gene: TRBJ2-1

CDR3 DNA: TGTGCCACCAGCGCACAGGGCACTGAAGCTTTCTTT
CDR3 protein: CATSAQGTEAFF
D gene: NA
clone size: NA
V gene: TRBV15
J gene: TRBJ1-1

CDR3 DNA: TGTGCCAGTAGTCGGACAGGGAGGACCGGGGAGCTGTTTTTT
CDR3 protein: CASSRTGRTGELFF
D gene: TRBD1
clone size: NA
V gene: TRBV19
J gene: TRBJ2-2

CDR3 DNA: TGTGCCAGCCTGACAGGGTATGAGAGCATGTCTGAAGCTTTCTTT
CDR3 protein: CASLTGYESMSEAFF
D gene: TRBD1
clone size: NA
V gene: TRBV2
J gene: TRBJ1-1

CDR3 DNA: TGTGCCAGCAGAGTGACAGGGGGCGTGGATCAGCCCCAGCATTTT
CDR3 protein: CASRVTGGVDQPQHF
D gene: TRBD1
clone size: once
V gene: TRBV6-1
J gene: TRBJ1-5

CDR3 DNA: TGTGCCACCAGTGATTTATGGTGGGAGCAGTTCTTC
CDR3 protein: CATSDLWWEQFF
D gene: NA
clone size: NA
V gene: TRBV24-1
J gene: TRBJ2-1

CDR3 DNA: TGTGCCAGCCGGGGCTATCCATACAATGAGCAGTTCTTC
CDR3 protein: CASRGYPYNEQFF
D gene: NA
clone size: NA
V gene: TRBV6-5
J gene: TRBJ2-1

CDR3 DNA: TGTGCCAGCAACCGAGCCAGAGAGGGAGATGGCTACACCTTC
CDR3 protein: CASNRAREGDGYTF
D gene: NA
clone size: NA
V gene: TRBV2
J gene: TRBJ1-2

CDR3 DNA: TGTGCCAGCAGCTCCCGACAGGGGTCAGGTCAGCCCCAGCATTTT
CDR3 protein: CASSSRQGSGQPQHF
D gene: TRBD1
clone size: NA
V gene: TRBV3-1/TRBV3-2
J gene: TRBJ1-5

CDR3 DNA: TGTGCCAGCACACGGCCAGGGACAGGCTATGGCTACACCTTC
CDR3 protein: CASTRPGTGYGYTF
D gene: TRBD1
clone size: NA
V gene: TRBV27
J gene: TRBJ1-2

CDR3 DNA: TGTGCCTGCAGAATAAGCTCTGGAAACACCATATATTTT
CDR3 protein: CACRISSGNTIYF
D gene: NA
clone size: NA
V gene: TRBV30
J gene: TRBJ1-3

CDR3 DNA: TGCGCCAGCAGTCGGTTAGTGTGCTACACCTTC
CDR3 protein: CASSRLVCYTF
D gene: NA
clone size: NA
V gene: TRBV23-1
J gene: TRBJ1-2

CDR3 DNA: TGTGCCAGCAGTTTACGCCCCTCAGGAACTGAAGCTTTCTTT
CDR3 protein: CASSLRPSGTEAFF
D gene: NA
clone size: NA
V gene: TRBV28
J gene: TRBJ1-1

CDR3 DNA: TGTGCCAGCAGCGCCCCAGCCGTCAGCTCCTACAATGAGCAGTTCTTC
CDR3 protein: CASSAPAVSSYNEQFF
D gene: NA
clone size: NA
V gene: TRBV9
J gene: TRBJ2-1

CDR3 DNA: TGTGCCAGCAGCTCCTGGGGTAGCGGGAGGGAGGGTGAGCAGTTCTTC
CDR3 protein: CASSSWGSGREGEQFF
D gene: TRBD2
clone size: NA
V gene: TRBV25-1
J gene: TRBJ2-1

CDR3 DNA: TGCGCCAGCAGTGTGGCAGCCAACAATGAGCAGTTCTTC
CDR3 protein: CASSVAANNEQFF
D gene: NA
clone size: NA
V gene: TRBV10-1
J gene: TRBJ2-1

CDR3 DNA: TGTGCCAGCAGCTTAGCGCTAGGTGGTGTAAGCTCCTACGAGCAGTACTTC
CDR3 protein: CASSLALGGVSSYEQYF
D gene: NA
clone size: NA
V gene: TRBV7-9
J gene: TRBJ2-7

CDR3 DNA: TGTGCCAGCAGTAAAACAGGGACAACTAATGAAAAACTGTTTTTT
CDR3 protein: CASSKTGTTNEKLFF
D gene: NA
clone size: NA
V gene: TRBV28
J gene: TRBJ1-4

CDR3 DNA: TGCAGCGCTGGACAGGGGTACGAGCAGTACTTC
CDR3 protein: CSAGQGYEQYF
D gene: TRBD1
clone size: NA
V gene: TRBV29-1
J gene: TRBJ2-7

CDR3 DNA: TGCGCCAGCAGCTTGGATGAATACAGGGGGCGAGACTATGGCTACACCTTC
CDR3 protein: CASSLDEYRGRDYGYTF
D gene: TRBD1
clone size: NA
V gene: TRBV5-1
J gene: TRBJ1-2

CDR3 DNA: TGTGCCAGCAGCGTCTCCTACGAGCAGTACTTC
CDR3 protein: CASSVSYEQYF
D gene: NA
clone size: NA
V gene: TRBV6-5
J gene: TRBJ2-7

CDR3 DNA: TGTGCCAGCAGACCGACAGGGGCCAAAAACATTCAGTACTTC
CDR3 protein: CASRPTGAKNIQYF
D gene: TRBD1
clone size: NA
V gene: TRBV6-5
J gene: TRBJ2-4

CDR3 DNA: TGTGCCAGCAGTTTCGCTCCAGGAGGAGGCTACACCTTC
CDR3 protein: CASSFAPGGGYTF
D gene: NA
clone size: NA
V gene: TRBV12-3/TRBV12-4
J gene: TRBJ1-2